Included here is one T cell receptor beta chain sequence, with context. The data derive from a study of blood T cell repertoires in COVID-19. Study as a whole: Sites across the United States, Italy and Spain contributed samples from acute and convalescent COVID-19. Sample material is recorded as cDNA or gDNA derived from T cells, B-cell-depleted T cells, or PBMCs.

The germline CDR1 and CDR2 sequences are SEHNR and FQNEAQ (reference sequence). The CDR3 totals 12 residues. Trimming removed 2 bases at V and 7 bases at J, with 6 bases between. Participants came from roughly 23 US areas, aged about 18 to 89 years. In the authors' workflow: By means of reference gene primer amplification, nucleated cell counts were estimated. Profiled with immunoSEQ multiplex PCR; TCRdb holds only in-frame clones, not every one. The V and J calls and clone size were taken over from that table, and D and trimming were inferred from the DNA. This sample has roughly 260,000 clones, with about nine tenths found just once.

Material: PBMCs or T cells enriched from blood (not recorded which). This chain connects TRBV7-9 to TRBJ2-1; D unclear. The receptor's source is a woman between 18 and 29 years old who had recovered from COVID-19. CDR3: CASSLSGNEQFF. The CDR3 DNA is TGTGCCAGCAGCTTATCAGGTAATGAGCAGTTCTTC.